This TCR beta chain was found in a study of T-cell memory formation after mild COVID-19. Study-wide results and limits: For contracting clones, CD4+ ones sat mainly in CM and EM, CD8+ in EMRA. From day 15 to 85, contracting clones were balanced between CD4 and CD8, whereas later expanders leaned toward CD4+.

About this clonotype: The antigen is not known.

This CDR3 has 16 amino acids. With V trimmed by 4 bases and J by 7 bases, 15 bases remained unmatched. The V gene's germline CDR1 is SGDLS and CDR2 YYNGEE. Each CDR3 protein gets one entry after TCRdb re-called the 5' RACE reads with MiXCR. The repertoire has about 400,000 distinct CDR3 sequences, roughly 18% of them found once; the top ten carry about 22%. This chain uses TRBV9 with TRBJ1-2; TRBD1 aligns across 8 bases. The origin of this receptor is a man younger than 30 who had mild COVID-19 (a few samples of this study predate the infection). Cell type and time point are not known. Material: PBMCs or a T cell subset sorted from them (not recorded which). The CDR3 DNA reads as TGTGCCAGCAGCTGGCACAGGGGGACTTTTGGCGGTGGCTACACCTTC. This encodes CASSWHRGTFGGGYTF.